The next 32 T cell receptor beta chains were all read from a single sample in a study of OX40 agonist ivuxolimab in advanced cancers. Some clones are missing from TCRdb's copy, which holds only in-frame ones; the method was immunoSEQ multiplex PCR. The sample carries nearly 110,000 clones, less than 95% recorded once. The specimen comprised CD4+ or CD8+ T cells sorted from blood, sampled in a trial of the OX40 agonist ivuxolimab. These receptors were obtained from an adult with an advanced solid tumor such as melanoma, head and neck, liver or kidney cancer.

The rearrangement joins TRBV28 to TRBJ1-5; D is ambiguous. The CDR3 consists of 13 residues. Trimming shortened V by 1 base and J by 2 bases, and 3 bases separated the two germline ends. The germline V gene encodes CDR1 MDHEN and CDR2 SYDVKM. The CDR3 nucleotides read TGTGCCAGCAGTTTATTAGGCAATCAGCCCCAGCATTTT. This sequence encodes CASSLLGNQPQHF. The whole variable domain, remainder taken from reference TRBV28 and TRBJ1-5, is DVKVTQSSRYLVKRTGEKVFLECVQDMDHENMFWYRQDPGLGLRLIYFSYDVKMKEKGDIPEGYSVSREKKERFSLILESASTNQTSMYLCASSLLGNQPQHFGDGTRLSIL.

The V gene is TRBV7-9, the J gene TRBJ2-1; 8 nucleotides align to TRBD2. V was clipped by 2 bases and J by 3 bases; unmatched bases: 3. This CDR3 is 15 amino acids long. Germline assignment: CDR1 SEHNR and CDR2 FQNEAQ (reference sequence). The CDR3 sequence is CASSLRGGLYNEQFF. The CDR3 DNA reads as TGTGCCAGCAGCTTACGGGGGGGCCTCTACAATGAGCAGTTCTTC.

This chain links TRBV6-5 with TRBJ1-2; 8 bases are a match to TRBD1. CDR1 MNHEY and CDR2 SVGAGI come from the germline V gene. The V segment lost 5 bases and the J segment 3 bases; nucleotides outside the gene matches: 8. The CDR3 contains 15 residues. The DNA of the CDR3 is TGTGCCAGCAGTGCCAGTCAGGGGGCGTACTATGGCTACACCTTC. It yields the protein CASSASQGAYYGYTF.

A single count supports this clone. This chain links TRBV4-1 with TRBJ2-1, with TRBD2 as a possible D gene (5 bases). The CDR3 is 16 residues long. Germline CDR1 reads MGHRA; CDR2 reads YSYEKL. V lost 0 bases to trimming and J lost 3 bases, with 12 bases between them. In DNA form, the CDR3 reads TGCGCCAGCAGCCAAGATGGGAGTAACCGCTACAATGAGCAGTTCTTC. This encodes CASSQDGSNRYNEQFF.

The CDR3 DNA follows: TGTGCCAGCAGCCGCAGTCCAGGGCCCCGGGATGGCTACACCTTC. The encoded protein is CASSRSPGPRDGYTF. The rearrangement links TRBV4-2 to TRBJ1-2; D possibly corresponds to TRBD1 (5 bases). The CDR3 sequence is 15 residues long. Germline V gives CDR1 LGHNA, CDR2 YNFKEQ. Trimming removed 4 bases at V and 6 bases at J, with 18 bases between.

The chain links TRBV2 to TRBJ1-5; perhaps TRBD1 as D (5 bases). Germline V gene sequence: CDR1 SNHLY, CDR2 FYNNEI. The CDR3 is 14 residues long. V was cut by 6 bases and J by 9 bases, with 18 bases left in between. The CDR3 DNA sequence: TGTGCCAGCAGCCGGGACTCCTATAGCCGGCCCCAGCATTTT. It specifies CASSRDSYSRPQHF.

V usage is TRBV19 and J usage is TRBJ1-1, with D possibly TRBD1 on 5 matching bases. With 5 bases removed from V and 1 base from J, the gap between germline ends came to 14 bases. This CDR3 region has 15 residues. Germline assignment: CDR1 LNHDA and CDR2 SQIVND (reference sequence). CDR3 sequence: CASSPAWGGNTEAFF. The CDR3 coding sequence is TGTGCCAGTAGTCCTGCCTGGGGCGGGAACACTGAAGCTTTCTTT.

The rearrangement links TRBV5-6 to TRBJ1-1, with D unresolved. V was clipped by 0 bases and J by 6 bases, with 9 bases between them. The CDR3 covers 13 residues. Germline values: CDR1 SGHDT, CDR2 YYEEEE. CDR3 bases: TGTGCCAGCAGCTTGGGGCGTGTAGCTGAAGCTTTCTTT. Amino acids: CASSLGRVAEAFF.

The chain uses TRBV7-2 and TRBJ1-3, with no clear D. This CDR3 region has 18 residues. V lost 1 base, J lost 3 bases, and 19 bases lay in between. The V gene's germline CDR1 is SGHTA and CDR2 FQGNSA. This chain's CDR3 is CASSLVSTAGLSGNTIYF. The DNA of the CDR3 is TGTGCCAGCAGCTTAGTAAGCACAGCGGGTCTTAGTGGAAACACCATATATTTT.

The chain recombines TRBV5-1 with TRBJ2-2; TRBD1 aligns across 8 bases. Unmatched junction bases numbered 3, after V lost 7 bases and J lost 4 bases. This CDR3 region has 13 residues. The germline V gene encodes CDR1 SGHRS and CDR2 YFSETQ. CDR3 residues: CASGQGSTGELFF. CDR3 sequence (DNA): TGCGCCAGCGGACAGGGCTCCACCGGGGAGCTGTTTTTT.

The rearrangement links TRBV19 to TRBJ2-3; D is unclear. This CDR3 has 14 amino acids. Trimming took 3 bases from V and 4 from J, leaving 11 bases between them. Germline V gene data show CDR1 as LNHDA and CDR2 as SQIVND (reference sequence). The CDR3 protein is CASSILSGADTQYF. For the CDR3, the DNA is TGTGCCAGTAGTATCCTCAGTGGCGCAGATACGCAGTATTTT.

V gene TRBV18 combines with J gene TRBJ1-1; no clear D. Germline CDR1 KGHSH, CDR2 LQKENI. The CDR3 runs 15 residues. Trimming pared 2 bases from V and 4 bases from J, leaving 14 bases between. DNA for the CDR3: TGTGCCAGCTCACCAACGAAGAGTATGAGCACTGAAGCTTTCTTT. Its protein is CASSPTKSMSTEAFF. Combining the CDR3 with reference TRBV18 and TRBJ1-1 gives the whole variable domain NAGVMQNPRHLVRRRGQEARLRCSPMKGHSHVYWYRQLPEEGLKFMVYLQKENIIDESGMPKERFSAEFPKEGPSILRIQQVVRGDSAAYFCASSPTKSMSTEAFFGQGTRLTVV.

The chain employs TRBV27 and TRBJ1-5; D unclear. The CDR3 covers 12 residues. The germline CDR1 and CDR2 sequences are MNHEY and SMNVEV (reference sequence). V dropped 9 bases and J dropped 2 bases, with 8 bases sitting between them. The CDR3 bases are TGTGCCAGTCGAGGACGCAATCAGCCCCAGCATTTT. Encoded protein: CASRGRNQPQHF.

This sequence joins TRBV14 and TRBJ2-1; D unclear. CDR1 and CDR2 (germline): SGHDN, FVKESK. The CDR3 has 15 amino acids. V gave up 4 bases and J gave up 0 bases, with 10 bases separating them. The CDR3 spells CASSPRMNSYNEQFF. The CDR3 DNA follows: TGTGCCAGCAGCCCTCGGATGAACTCCTACAATGAGCAGTTCTTC.

The CDR3 nucleotides read TGTGCCAGCAGCTCCGGACTGTCCTACGAGCAGTACTTC. This sequence encodes CASSSGLSYEQYF. V gene TRBV7-2 combines with J gene TRBJ2-7; tentatively, D is TRBD2 (5 bases). The V end was cut by 4 bases, the J end by 1 base, with 8 bases between. The germline V gene encodes CDR1 SGHTA and CDR2 FQGNSA. The CDR3 is 13 residues long.

The rearrangement links TRBV6-4 to TRBJ1-5, with D maybe TRBD1 (5 bases). This CDR3 has 14 residues. V lost 0 bases and J 10 bases, leaving 13 bases between the germline ends. Germline-derived CDR1 and CDR2 are MRHNA and SNTAGT. The CDR3 DNA reads TGTGCCAGCAGTGACTCAATCGGGGCCGGCCCCCAGCATTTT. Amino acid sequence: CASSDSIGAGPQHF.

The chain carries TRBV6-6 and TRBJ1-2, with TRBD1 as a possible D gene (5 bases). V lost 4 bases and J lost 3, with 9 bases in between. Germline V gives CDR1 MNHNY, CDR2 SVGAGI (reference sequence). The CDR3 consists of 13 residues. CDR3 DNA: TGTGCCAGCAGTTTCCAGGGAGACTATGGCTACACCTTC. Its translation is CASSFQGDYGYTF.

The rearrangement joins TRBV5-6 to TRBJ1-4, with 9 positions matching TRBD1. The CDR3 contains 16 residues. V trimming: 4 bases; J trimming: 7 bases; junction bases outside the gene matches: 11. Germline V gene lookup returns CDR1 SGHDT and CDR2 YYEEEE. CDR3 bases: TGTGCCAGCAGCCCCCGTAGGGGGGGACAGGGTGAAAAACTGTTTTTT. Protein product: CASSPRRGGQGEKLFF.

The J gene is TRBJ2-7, the V gene TRBV13; D is possibly TRBD2 (7 bases). Germline V lookup: CDR1 PRHDT, CDR2 FYEKMQ (reference sequence). This CDR3 region has 14 residues. Trimming stripped 2 bases from V and 4 bases from J, with 12 bases between. The CDR3 is CASSLQGRAYEQYF. CDR3 nucleotides: TGTGCCAGCAGCTTACAGGGGAGGGCGTACGAGCAGTACTTC.

The rearrangement joins TRBV7-2 to TRBJ2-5; D is ambiguous. Germline assignment: CDR1 SGHTA and CDR2 FQGNSA. The CDR3 totals 12 residues. The ends were cut back, 7 bases at V and 5 bases at J, with 11 bases in the middle. The CDR3 is CASTPVRETQYF. The CDR3 DNA sequence: TGTGCCAGCACCCCTGTGCGGGAGACCCAGTACTTC.

The chain combines TRBV28 with TRBJ2-7, with 8 positions matching TRBD2. Trimming removed 9 bases from V and 0 bases from J; junction bases left unmatched: 7. Per germline, CDR1 MDHEN and CDR2 SYDVKM. This CDR3 region has 14 residues. CDR3 coding DNA: TGTGCCAGTACCGGGACTAGAGGCTCCTACGAGCAGTACTTC. Translating gives CASTGTRGSYEQYF.

The chain recombines TRBV7-2 with TRBJ1-3; D unclear. The CDR3 sequence is 17 residues long. In germline, CDR1 is SGHTA, CDR2 FQGNSA. V shed 0 bases and J shed 3 bases, with 15 bases lying between them. CDR3 bases: TGTGCCAGCAGCTTAGCCGGGCTGTTACTAGATGGAAACACCATATATTTT. As protein: CASSLAGLLLDGNTIYF.

The rearrangement joins TRBV29-1 to TRBJ2-3; 13 nucleotides match TRBD2. Germline trimming cut 6 bases from V and 0 bases from J; bases unmatched to any gene: 12. CDR1 and CDR2 from the germline V gene are SQVTM and ANQGSEA. The CDR3 runs 18 residues. CDR3 DNA: TGCAGCGTACGAACCGCGGGACTAGCGGGATTTAGCACAGATACGCAGTATTTT. Translated, it gives CSVRTAGLAGFSTDTQYF.

CDR3 sequence (DNA): TGTGCCAGCAGCTCGGACAGCTATGGCTACACCTTC. Translating gives CASSSDSYGYTF. V and J are TRBV28 and TRBJ1-2; perhaps TRBD1 as D (6 bases). The CDR3 is made up of 12 amino acids. Trimming pared 6 bases from V and 4 bases from J, leaving 9 bases between. Germline CDR1 reads MDHEN; CDR2 reads SYDVKM.

In nucleotides, the CDR3 is TGTGCCAGCAGTCCCCAGGACAGGGGGAATGAAAAACTGTTTTTT. The encoded protein is CASSPQDRGNEKLFF. The gene calls are TRBV27 and TRBJ1-4; 10 bases are shared with TRBD1. The ends lost 5 bases at V and 5 bases at J; junction bases unmatched: 5. The CDR3 runs 15 residues. Germline assignment: CDR1 MNHEY and CDR2 SMNVEV (reference sequence).

V is TRBV5-1 and J is TRBJ1-4; TRBD1 matches at 7 bases. CDR3 length: 15 amino acids. Germline V gives CDR1 SGHRS, CDR2 YFSETQ. V lost 2 bases and J lost 3; bases outside the gene matches: 4. CDR3 nucleotides: TGCGCCAGCAGCTTTACAGGGGCCCCTAATGAAAAACTGTTTTTT. Protein product: CASSFTGAPNEKLFF.

This chain links TRBV10-3 with TRBJ2-5, with TRBD1 matching 7 bases. V was pared by 2 bases and J by 5 bases, with 11 bases of the junction left unmatched. CDR3 size: 16 residues. Germline V lookup: CDR1 ENHRY, CDR2 SYGVKD. The CDR3 sequence: CAISEQYRGSGETQYF. The CDR3 bases are TGTGCCATCAGTGAGCAGTACAGGGGTTCTGGCGAGACCCAGTACTTC.

The chain recombines TRBV30 with TRBJ1-2; the D gene is possibly TRBD1 (5 bases). The germline V gene has CDR1 GTSNPN and CDR2 SVGIG (reference sequence). This CDR3 contains 15 residues. Deletions cut 0 bases from V and 4 bases from J, with 15 bases between. Here the CDR3 reads CAWSVPDREFYGYTF. The CDR3 DNA follows: TGTGCCTGGAGTGTGCCCGACAGAGAATTCTATGGCTACACCTTC.

This rearrangement joins TRBV6-5 to TRBJ2-5; no clear D. Trimming removed 5 bases at V and 2 bases at J, with 9 bases between. The CDR3 consists of 13 residues. CDR1 MNHEY and CDR2 SVGAGI come from the germline V gene. CDR3: CASSPGRQETQYF. CDR3 coding DNA: TGTGCCAGCAGTCCGGGCAGGCAAGAGACCCAGTACTTC.

The rearrangement joins TRBV2 to TRBJ2-2; TRBD1 matches at 7 bases. The CDR3 length is 15 residues. V dropped 3 bases and J dropped 2; count of bases not matched to a gene: 3. Germline CDR1 SNHLY, CDR2 FYNNEI. This CDR3 reads CASSEGTANTGELFF. In nucleotides, the CDR3 is TGTGCCAGCAGTGAGGGGACAGCCAACACCGGGGAGCTGTTTTTT.

This clone was detected a few times. This chain joins TRBV6-5 and TRBJ2-1; 10 bases agree with TRBD1. The germline V gene has CDR1 MNHEY and CDR2 SVGAGI. The CDR3 runs to 15 residues. V trimming: 6 bases; J trimming: 5 bases; junction bases outside the gene matches: 7. The CDR3 DNA is TGTGCCAGCAGCTCCGGGACAGGGGCTAACAATGAGCAGTTCTTC. As protein: CASSSGTGANNEQFF.

The rearrangement links TRBV30 to TRBJ1-1; D remains unclear. V gave up 0 bases and J gave up 1 base, with 9 bases separating them. Germline-derived CDR1 and CDR2 are GTSNPN and SVGIG (reference sequence). The CDR3 is made up of 14 amino acids. DNA for the CDR3: TGTGCCTGGAGTGTTAAGGCCTCGAACACTGAAGCTTTCTTT. It yields the protein CAWSVKASNTEAFF.